These T cell receptor beta chains were read from a single sample in a study of OX40 agonist ivuxolimab in advanced cancers. Sequenced by immunoSEQ multiplex PCR; TCRdb stores in-frame clones only, minus some. In the table there are about 94,000 clones, roughly 94% of which are singletons. The material sequenced was CD4+ or CD8+ T cells sorted from blood, taken in a trial of the OX40 agonist ivuxolimab. Every receptor here comes from an adult with an advanced solid tumor such as melanoma, head and neck, liver or kidney cancer. CDR3s include the opening cysteine and the closing phenylalanine or tryptophan. D genes are given only for firm matches. Size is stated for part of the rows, as once, few or many counts, or as a class when the clone is expanded.

v_call: TRBV28; clone_size: -; d_call: TRBD2; j_call: TRBJ2-1; cdr3_aa: CASSLLGTSGSYEQFF; cdr3_nt: TGTGCCAGCAGCCTCTTGGGGACTAGCGGGAGCTATGAGCAGTTCTTC
v_call: TRBV15; clone_size: -; d_call: -; j_call: TRBJ1-1; cdr3_aa: CATGGTYTEAFF; cdr3_nt: TGTGCCACCGGCGGGACTTACACTGAAGCTTTCTTT
v_call: TRBV7-9; clone_size: -; d_call: -; j_call: TRBJ1-2; cdr3_aa: CASSLGTAYGYTF; cdr3_nt: TGTGCCAGCAGCTTAGGGACAGCCTATGGCTACACCTTC
v_call: TRBV4-3; clone_size: -; d_call: -; j_call: TRBJ1-2; cdr3_aa: CASSPDGENYGYTF; cdr3_nt: TGCGCCAGCAGCCCGGACGGAGAGAACTATGGCTACACCTTC
v_call: TRBV5-8; clone_size: -; d_call: -; j_call: TRBJ2-5; cdr3_aa: CASSLSGEETQYF; cdr3_nt: TGTGCCAGCAGCTTATCAGGAGAAGAGACCCAGTACTTC
v_call: TRBV5-1; clone_size: -; d_call: TRBD1; j_call: TRBJ2-5; cdr3_aa: CASSLEGASRETQYF; cdr3_nt: TGCGCCAGCAGCTTGGAGGGGGCCAGTAGGGAGACCCAGTACTTC
v_call: TRBV9; clone_size: -; d_call: TRBD1; j_call: TRBJ2-5; cdr3_aa: CASSLKSGTGGEETQYF; cdr3_nt: TGTGCCAGCAGCCTTAAATCCGGGACAGGGGGTGAGGAGACCCAGTACTTC
v_call: TRBV5-8; clone_size: -; d_call: -; j_call: TRBJ1-4; cdr3_aa: CASRPMRGARSTNEKLFF; cdr3_nt: TGTGCCAGCAGGCCCATGCGGGGGGCGCGATCAACTAATGAAAAACTGTTTTTT
v_call: TRBV11-2; clone_size: -; d_call: TRBD1; j_call: TRBJ1-5; cdr3_aa: CASSTGQVGNQPQHF; cdr3_nt: TGTGCCAGCAGCACCGGACAGGTTGGCAATCAGCCCCAGCATTTT
v_call: TRBV14; clone_size: once; d_call: -; j_call: TRBJ2-7; cdr3_aa: CASSQVASYEQYF; cdr3_nt: TGTGCCAGCAGCCAAGTGGCCAGCTACGAGCAGTACTTC
v_call: TRBV5-1; clone_size: once; d_call: TRBD2; j_call: TRBJ2-3; cdr3_aa: CASTLPSGAVDTQYF; cdr3_nt: TGCGCCAGCACCCTCCCCAGCGGGGCGGTAGATACGCAGTATTTT
v_call: TRBV10-2; clone_size: -; d_call: TRBD1; j_call: TRBJ2-5; cdr3_aa: CASSDLGQEETQYF; cdr3_nt: TGCGCCAGCAGTGACCTTGGACAGGAAGAGACCCAGTACTTC
v_call: TRBV28; clone_size: -; d_call: -; j_call: TRBJ1-4; cdr3_aa: CASTKGGTNEKLFF; cdr3_nt: TGTGCCAGCACCAAAGGGGGAACTAATGAAAAACTGTTTTTT
v_call: TRBV6-6; clone_size: -; d_call: -; j_call: TRBJ1-1; cdr3_aa: CASSYGPLNTEAFF; cdr3_nt: TGTGCCAGCAGTTACGGACCGCTTAACACTGAGGCTTTCTTT
v_call: TRBV5-4; clone_size: -; d_call: -; j_call: TRBJ1-3; cdr3_aa: CASSPISGNTIYF; cdr3_nt: TGTGCCAGCAGCCCCATTTCTGGAAACACCATATATTTT
v_call: TRBV10-1; clone_size: -; d_call: -; j_call: TRBJ2-2; cdr3_aa: CASSARPSNTGELFF; cdr3_nt: TGCGCCAGCAGTGCGAGACCCTCGAACACCGGGGAGCTGTTTTTT
v_call: TRBV27; clone_size: once; d_call: TRBD1; j_call: TRBJ1-4; cdr3_aa: CASSWQGALGEKLFF; cdr3_nt: TGTGCCAGCAGTTGGCAGGGGGCGCTTGGGGAAAAACTGTTTTTT
v_call: TRBV7-9; clone_size: -; d_call: -; j_call: TRBJ1-5; cdr3_aa: CASSLDGDNQPQHF; cdr3_nt: TGTGCCAGCAGCTTAGATGGGGATAATCAGCCCCAGCATTTT
v_call: TRBV15; clone_size: -; d_call: -; j_call: TRBJ2-7; cdr3_aa: CATSTGYEQYF; cdr3_nt: TGTGCCACCTCGACAGGCTACGAGCAGTACTTC
v_call: TRBV6-1; clone_size: -; d_call: -; j_call: TRBJ2-2; cdr3_aa: CASSVAGQNTGELFF; cdr3_nt: TGTGCCAGCAGTGTTGCGGGACAGAACACCGGGGAGCTGTTTTTT
v_call: TRBV5-1; clone_size: -; d_call: TRBD1; j_call: TRBJ1-2; cdr3_aa: CASSLDTGGRFYGYTF; cdr3_nt: TGCGCCAGCAGCTTGGATACAGGGGGCCGGTTCTATGGCTACACCTTC
v_call: TRBV10-3; clone_size: -; d_call: TRBD1; j_call: TRBJ1-6; cdr3_aa: CAITGGGSPLHF; cdr3_nt: TGTGCCATCACAGGGGGCGGGTCACCCCTCCACTTT
v_call: TRBV18; clone_size: -; d_call: -; j_call: TRBJ1-2; cdr3_aa: CASSPSQLTNYGYTF; cdr3_nt: TGTGCCAGCTCACCAAGCCAACTCACTAACTATGGCTACACCTTC
v_call: TRBV7-6; clone_size: -; d_call: -; j_call: TRBJ2-7; cdr3_aa: CASSPSIAPTDEQYF; cdr3_nt: TGTGCCAGCAGCCCCTCCATAGCACCCACGGACGAGCAGTACTTC
v_call: TRBV19; clone_size: once; d_call: TRBD1; j_call: TRBJ1-2; cdr3_aa: CASSDHPGQGWVFRYGYTF; cdr3_nt: TGTGCCAGTAGCGACCACCCCGGACAGGGGTGGGTATTTCGCTATGGCTACACCTTC
v_call: TRBV11-3; clone_size: -; d_call: -; j_call: TRBJ2-5; cdr3_aa: CASSLDGAQETQYF; cdr3_nt: TGTGCCAGCAGCTTAGATGGGGCCCAAGAGACCCAGTACTTC
v_call: TRBV27; clone_size: -; d_call: -; j_call: TRBJ1-2; cdr3_aa: CASSLSRGAYGYTF; cdr3_nt: TGTGCCAGCAGTTTATCGCGGGGGGCCTATGGCTACACCTTC
v_call: TRBV7-7; clone_size: -; d_call: TRBD2; j_call: TRBJ2-6; cdr3_aa: CASSPVPSGRSGANVLTF; cdr3_nt: TGTGCTAGCAGCCCGGTACCTAGCGGGAGGTCTGGGGCCAACGTCCTGACTTTC
v_call: TRBV6-5; clone_size: -; d_call: -; j_call: TRBJ2-3; cdr3_aa: CASSYQGPSTDTQYF; cdr3_nt: TGTGCCAGCAGTTACCAGGGGCCTAGCACAGATACGCAGTATTTT
v_call: TRBV2; clone_size: -; d_call: TRBD2; j_call: TRBJ2-5; cdr3_aa: CASSRRTSGGGETQYF; cdr3_nt: TGTGCCAGCAGTAGGAGGACTAGCGGGGGAGGGGAGACCCAGTACTTC
v_call: TRBV5-8; clone_size: -; d_call: -; j_call: TRBJ2-7; cdr3_aa: CASSLGTHTKMVYEQYF; cdr3_nt: TGTGCCAGCAGCTTGGGAACCCACACGAAAATGGTCTACGAGCAGTACTTC
v_call: TRBV30; clone_size: -; d_call: TRBD2; j_call: TRBJ2-7; cdr3_aa: CAWTSGIYEQYF; cdr3_nt: TGTGCCTGGACTAGCGGAATCTACGAGCAGTACTTC
v_call: TRBV7-2; clone_size: -; d_call: TRBD2; j_call: TRBJ2-7; cdr3_aa: CASSLAPTSDTLSYEQYF; cdr3_nt: TGTGCCAGCAGCTTAGCCCCGACTAGCGATACTCTCTCCTACGAGCAGTACTTC
v_call: TRBV2; clone_size: -; d_call: -; j_call: TRBJ2-5; cdr3_aa: CASGLLEETQYF; cdr3_nt: TGTGCCAGCGGTTTACTAGAAGAGACCCAGTACTTC
v_call: TRBV9; clone_size: -; d_call: -; j_call: TRBJ1-2; cdr3_aa: CASSEVSNYGYTF; cdr3_nt: TGTGCCAGCAGCGAGGTATCTAACTATGGCTACACCTTC
v_call: TRBV6-1; clone_size: -; d_call: -; j_call: TRBJ1-1; cdr3_aa: CASSEEGWQGNTEAFF; cdr3_nt: TGTGCCAGCAGTGAAGAAGGTTGGCAAGGCAACACTGAAGCTTTCTTT
v_call: TRBV9; clone_size: -; d_call: -; j_call: TRBJ2-7; cdr3_aa: CASSVELGTYEQYF; cdr3_nt: TGTGCCAGCAGCGTAGAACTAGGGACCTACGAGCAGTACTTC
v_call: TRBV7-8; clone_size: once; d_call: -; j_call: TRBJ1-1; cdr3_aa: CASSLALGRLVSPEAFF; cdr3_nt: TGTGCCAGCAGCTTAGCGTTGGGGAGGTTGGTATCTCCTGAAGCTTTCTTT
v_call: TRBV5-1; clone_size: -; d_call: -; j_call: TRBJ2-7; cdr3_aa: CASSAGAQRYYEQYF; cdr3_nt: TGCGCCAGCAGCGCCGGCGCCCAGCGTTACTACGAGCAGTACTTC
v_call: TRBV19; clone_size: once; d_call: TRBD1; j_call: TRBJ1-1; cdr3_aa: CASSRRQGQNTEAFF; cdr3_nt: TGTGCCAGTAGCCGCCGACAGGGACAGAACACTGAAGCTTTCTTT
v_call: TRBV19; clone_size: once; d_call: -; j_call: TRBJ2-2; cdr3_aa: CASNFNTGELFF; cdr3_nt: TGTGCCAGTAACTTTAACACCGGGGAGCTGTTTTTT
v_call: TRBV7-9; clone_size: -; d_call: TRBD1; j_call: TRBJ1-2; cdr3_aa: CASTYHLGTGRAYGYTF; cdr3_nt: TGTGCCAGCACCTATCATTTGGGGACAGGGAGGGCCTATGGCTACACCTTC
v_call: TRBV7-2; clone_size: -; d_call: TRBD2; j_call: TRBJ2-7; cdr3_aa: CASSLDGASGSYEQYF; cdr3_nt: TGTGCCAGCAGCTTAGATGGTGCTAGCGGGAGTTACGAGCAGTACTTC
v_call: TRBV12-5; clone_size: -; d_call: -; j_call: TRBJ2-3; cdr3_aa: CASGLAASGFTDTQYF; cdr3_nt: TGTGCTAGTGGTTTGGCCGCTAGTGGGTTCACAGATACGCAGTATTTT
v_call: TRBV6-1; clone_size: -; d_call: -; j_call: TRBJ1-1; cdr3_aa: CASSESRTRPEAFF; cdr3_nt: TGTGCCAGCAGTGAATCCCGGACCCGTCCTGAAGCTTTCTTT
v_call: TRBV9; clone_size: -; d_call: -; j_call: TRBJ1-4; cdr3_aa: CASSVVPGNEKLFF; cdr3_nt: TGTGCCAGCAGCGTAGTTCCAGGGAATGAAAAACTGTTTTTT
v_call: TRBV2; clone_size: -; d_call: -; j_call: TRBJ1-5; cdr3_aa: CASSDTSRGYSNQPQHF; cdr3_nt: TGTGCCAGCAGTGATACGAGTCGGGGGTATAGCAATCAGCCCCAGCATTTT
v_call: TRBV6-5; clone_size: -; d_call: -; j_call: TRBJ2-2; cdr3_aa: CASTQHPKNTGELFF; cdr3_nt: TGTGCCAGCACTCAACACCCAAAGAACACCGGGGAGCTGTTTTTT
v_call: TRBV6-4; clone_size: -; d_call: TRBD1; j_call: TRBJ1-1; cdr3_aa: CASRLYHGQGGTEAFF; cdr3_nt: TGTGCCAGCAGGCTATACCACGGACAGGGAGGGACTGAAGCTTTCTTT
v_call: TRBV4-1; clone_size: -; d_call: TRBD1; j_call: TRBJ1-1; cdr3_aa: CASSQYWTGNTEAFF; cdr3_nt: TGCGCCAGCAGCCAATACTGGACAGGGAACACTGAAGCTTTCTTT
v_call: TRBV5-1; clone_size: -; d_call: TRBD2; j_call: TRBJ2-3; cdr3_aa: CASSLIAGVPDTQYF; cdr3_nt: TGCGCCAGCAGCCTTATAGCGGGAGTACCAGATACGCAGTATTTT
v_call: TRBV7-2; clone_size: -; d_call: -; j_call: TRBJ2-3; cdr3_aa: CASSPYGAGTGDTQYF; cdr3_nt: TGTGCCAGCAGTCCATATGGAGCAGGGACCGGGGATACGCAGTATTTT
v_call: TRBV10-1; clone_size: -; d_call: -; j_call: TRBJ2-2; cdr3_aa: CASSELLTRSGELFF; cdr3_nt: TGCGCCAGCAGTGAGTTGCTGACTAGGTCCGGGGAGCTGTTTTTT
v_call: TRBV7-2; clone_size: -; d_call: -; j_call: TRBJ2-1; cdr3_aa: CASSLGVSSYNEQFF; cdr3_nt: TGTGCCAGCAGCTTAGGGGTGAGCTCCTACAATGAGCAGTTCTTC
v_call: TRBV20-1; clone_size: -; d_call: -; j_call: TRBJ2-7; cdr3_aa: CSAREGYEQYF; cdr3_nt: TGCAGTGCTAGAGAGGGCTACGAGCAGTACTTC